The sequence of this T cell receptor (beta chain) was determined in a study of CD8 T cells in ankylosing spondylitis. Concerning this clonotype: Its antigen remains unidentified.

The CDR3 loop spans 14 amino acids. The V and J ends lost 7 bases and 1 base respectively, with 14 bases between them. Study outcomes and limitations: Significant enrichment of disease-linked clones was reportedly seen in matched ankylosing spondylitis synovial fluid.

TCRdb used MiXCR to reprocess the 5' RACE reads, holding one entry per CDR3 protein. The sample has fewer than 200,000 distinct CDR3 sequences; 18% are singletons. Sequencing was carried out using blood, either unsorted or a sorted T cell fraction (not recorded which). The sequence came from a male donor aged 5 to 29 with ankylosing spondylitis or in good health (not recorded which). V gene TRBV12-3 or TRBV12-4 combines with J gene TRBJ2-7; D possibly corresponds to TRBD1 (6 bases). The CDR3 sequence: CASTLGGPSYEQYF. The CDR3 region has the DNA TGTGCCAGCACCTTAGGGGGTCCTTCCTACGAGCAGTACTTC.